These T cell receptor beta chains were read from a single sample in a study of blood T cells in healthy people across ages. Via MiXCR, TCRdb re-called the 5' RACE reads, giving one row per CDR3 protein. The repertoire includes 270,000 or so distinct CDR3 sequences, around 27% of them detected once, and approximately 28% sits in the top ten. Material for sequencing was blood. The receptors shown here come from a woman aged 70 to 79 in good health. Both conserved end residues are part of each CDR3. D genes are given only for firm matches. Not all rows give a size; the values are once, few, many and, for expanded clones, a class.

D: .
size: .
V: TRBV5-1
J: TRBJ2-5
CDR3: CASSPQGREETQYF
DNA: TGCGCCAGCAGCCCACAGGGGAGGGAAGAGACCCAGTACTTC

D: .
size: .
V: TRBV5-5
J: TRBJ2-2
CDR3: CASSSPGAVGAGELFF
DNA: TGTGCCAGCAGCTCACCGGGGGCAGTTGGCGCCGGGGAGCTGTTTTTT

D: TRBD2
size: many
V: TRBV6-2/TRBV6-3
J: TRBJ2-1
CDR3: CAIQREVKGNNEQFF
DNA: TGTGCCATTCAGCGGGAGGTGAAAGGTAACAATGAGCAGTTCTTC

D: TRBD1
size: few
V: TRBV12-3/TRBV12-4
J: TRBJ2-6
CDR3: CASSQAGTGSSGANVLTF
DNA: TGTGCCAGCAGCCAAGCCGGGACAGGGTCCTCTGGGGCCAACGTCCTGACTTTC

D: TRBD1
size: .
V: TRBV3-1
J: TRBJ1-1
CDR3: CASSQTGIAEAFF
DNA: TGTGCCAGCAGCCAGACAGGGATCGCTGAAGCTTTCTTT

D: .
size: .
V: TRBV3-1
J: TRBJ2-2
CDR3: CASSQRRAGELFF
DNA: TGTGCCAGCAGCCAACGTAGAGCCGGGGAGCTGTTTTTT

D: TRBD1
size: few
V: TRBV6-6
J: TRBJ2-7
CDR3: CASSWDRGQYEQYF
DNA: TGTGCCAGCAGTTGGGACAGGGGGCAATACGAGCAGTACTTC

D: TRBD2
size: .
V: TRBV5-1
J: TRBJ2-5
CDR3: CASSLAASGGASRETQYF
DNA: TGCGCCAGCAGCTTGGCAGCTAGCGGGGGGGCAAGTCGGGAGACCCAGTACTTC

D: TRBD1
size: .
V: TRBV6-6
J: TRBJ2-7
CDR3: CASSHGTGPAGQYF
DNA: TGTGCCAGCAGTCACGGGACAGGACCCGCCGGGCAGTACTTC

D: TRBD1
size: few
V: TRBV7-2
J: TRBJ2-4
CDR3: CASSAPRTGVGKNIQYF
DNA: TGTGCCAGCAGCGCACCCCGGACAGGGGTAGGCAAAAACATTCAGTACTTC

D: .
size: .
V: TRBV5-5
J: TRBJ1-2
CDR3: CASSVQGRPNYGYTF
DNA: TGTGCCAGCAGCGTACAAGGGAGGCCCAACTATGGCTACACCTTC

D: .
size: .
V: TRBV5-1
J: TRBJ1-2
CDR3: CASSLQQGYGYTF
DNA: TGCGCCAGCAGCTTGCAACAGGGTTATGGCTACACCTTC

D: .
size: .
V: TRBV29-1
J: TRBJ2-7
CDR3: CSVVVPISYRYEQYF
DNA: TGCAGCGTTGTCGTGCCGATATCCTATCGCTACGAGCAGTACTTC

D: .
size: many
V: TRBV5-8
J: TRBJ1-1
CDR3: CASSLERGLNVGTEAFF
DNA: TGTGCCAGCAGCTTGGAGAGGGGGTTGAATGTGGGCACTGAAGCTTTCTTT

D: .
size: few
V: TRBV20-1
J: TRBJ1-6
CDR3: CSAPPTVYNSPLHF
DNA: TGCAGTGCTCCCCCGACAGTTTATAATTCACCCCTCCACTTT

D: .
size: many
V: TRBV11-2
J: TRBJ2-2
CDR3: CASSLNGAQVTGELFF
DNA: TGTGCCAGCAGCTTAAACGGGGCCCAGGTCACCGGGGAGCTGTTTTTT

D: .
size: .
V: TRBV7-2
J: TRBJ2-1
CDR3: CASITTGGFYNEQFF
DNA: TGTGCCAGCATCACGACAGGAGGATTCTACAATGAGCAGTTCTTC

D: TRBD2
size: few
V: TRBV20-1
J: TRBJ2-7
CDR3: CSASSTSGRSYEQYF
DNA: TGCAGTGCTAGCTCGACTAGCGGGCGATCCTACGAGCAGTACTTC

D: .
size: .
V: TRBV4-1
J: TRBJ2-7
CDR3: CASSTDRTYEQYF
DNA: TGCGCCAGCAGCACGGACAGAACCTACGAGCAGTACTTC

D: TRBD1
size: few
V: TRBV5-1
J: TRBJ2-2
CDR3: CASSSQWTGGRPGELFF
DNA: TGCGCCAGCAGCTCACAATGGACAGGGGGACGTCCCGGGGAGCTGTTTTTT

D: .
size: .
V: TRBV15
J: TRBJ1-4
CDR3: CATSSGGKLFF
DNA: TGTGCCACCAGTAGCGGTGGAAAACTGTTTTTT

D: TRBD2
size: few
V: TRBV14
J: TRBJ2-7
CDR3: CASSPGTSGTLTYEQYF
DNA: TGTGCCAGCAGCCCCGGGACTAGCGGGACTCTTACCTACGAGCAGTACTTC

D: .
size: many
V: TRBV21-1
J: TRBJ1-4
CDR3: CASSGTTTNEKLFF
DNA: TGTGCCAGCAGCGGAACAACAACTAATGAAAAACTGTTTTTT

D: .
size: .
V: TRBV6-2/TRBV6-3
J: TRBJ1-4
CDR3: CASSVDEKLFF
DNA: TGTGCCAGCAGTGTCGACGAAAAACTGTTTTTT

D: .
size: few
V: TRBV29-1
J: TRBJ1-1
CDR3: CSVDPPLVTEAFF
DNA: TGCAGCGTTGATCCCCCTCTCGTCACTGAAGCTTTCTTT

D: .
size: .
V: TRBV2
J: TRBJ1-4
CDR3: CASIGRANEKLFF
DNA: TGTGCCAGCATCGGGAGGGCTAATGAAAAACTGTTTTTT

D: TRBD2
size: .
V: TRBV11-2
J: TRBJ2-7
CDR3: CASGHSGSGEQYF
DNA: TGTGCCAGCGGTCATAGCGGGAGTGGCGAGCAGTACTTC

D: TRBD2
size: once
V: TRBV19
J: TRBJ2-4
CDR3: CASSTGTSGGHIQYF
DNA: TGTGCCAGTAGTACCGGGACTAGCGGCGGCCACATTCAGTACTTC

D: TRBD1
size: .
V: TRBV12-3/TRBV12-4
J: TRBJ1-4
CDR3: CASSLAGTGIEKLFF
DNA: TGTGCCAGCAGTTTAGCCGGGACAGGGATTGAAAAACTGTTTTTT

D: TRBD1
size: .
V: TRBV20-1
J: TRBJ1-3
CDR3: CSAREGTGGINTIYF
DNA: TGCAGTGCTAGAGAGGGGACAGGGGGAATAAACACCATATATTTT

D: .
size: few
V: TRBV18
J: TRBJ2-3
CDR3: CASSPSSTDTQYF
DNA: TGTGCCAGCTCACCATCTAGCACAGATACGCAGTATTTT

D: TRBD1
size: .
V: TRBV27
J: TRBJ1-5
CDR3: CASKAVEGQGHQPQHF
DNA: TGTGCCAGCAAAGCCGTCGAGGGACAGGGACATCAGCCCCAGCATTTT

D: TRBD2
size: .
V: TRBV3-1
J: TRBJ2-3
CDR3: CASSQGTSGSADTQYF
DNA: TGTGCCAGCAGCCAAGGGACTAGCGGGAGTGCAGATACGCAGTATTTT

D: .
size: .
V: TRBV6-5
J: TRBJ2-1
CDR3: CASSYGLLVGEQFF
DNA: TGTGCCAGCAGTTACGGTCTTCTAGTTGGGGAGCAGTTCTTC

D: .
size: few
V: TRBV27
J: TRBJ2-3
CDR3: CASSSGRGRMTDTQYF
DNA: TGTGCCAGCAGTTCCGGTCGGGGGAGGATGACAGATACGCAGTATTTT

D: .
size: few
V: TRBV7-2
J: TRBJ1-5
CDR3: CASSLGPGYSNQPQHF
DNA: TGTGCCAGCAGCTTAGGACCAGGGTATAGCAATCAGCCCCAGCATTTT

D: .
size: many
V: TRBV28
J: TRBJ2-5
CDR3: CASSLIGSGETQYF
DNA: TGTGCCAGCAGTTTAATCGGGAGTGGAGAGACCCAGTACTTC

D: .
size: .
V: TRBV6-1
J: TRBJ1-3
CDR3: CASSEDGKSGNTIYF
DNA: TGTGCCAGCAGTGAAGATGGCAAATCTGGAAACACCATATATTTT

D: .
size: .
V: TRBV29-1
J: TRBJ1-4
CDR3: CSVPGTENEKLFF
DNA: TGCAGCGTTCCCGGGACGGAAAATGAAAAACTGTTTTTT

D: TRBD1
size: few
V: TRBV7-9
J: TRBJ1-1
CDR3: CASSLDPGQGSNTEAFF
DNA: TGTGCCAGCAGCTTAGATCCGGGACAGGGGTCGAACACTGAAGCTTTCTTT

D: .
size: few
V: TRBV13
J: TRBJ1-3
CDR3: CASSRRQSGGNTIYF
DNA: TGTGCCAGCAGCCGACGACAGTCAGGTGGAAACACCATATATTTT

D: .
size: few
V: TRBV12-3/TRBV12-4
J: TRBJ2-2
CDR3: CASSLDSAAGELFF
DNA: TGTGCCAGCAGTTTAGATTCCGCCGCCGGGGAGCTGTTTTTT

D: .
size: .
V: TRBV20-1
J: TRBJ2-5
CDR3: CSARDAWIETQYF
DNA: TGCAGTGCTAGAGATGCATGGATTGAGACCCAGTACTTC

D: .
size: .
V: TRBV29-1
J: TRBJ2-1
CDR3: CSVEDPEFYNEQFF
DNA: TGCAGCGTTGAAGATCCGGAGTTCTACAATGAGCAGTTCTTC

D: TRBD1
size: .
V: TRBV5-1
J: TRBJ2-7
CDR3: CASSVGTGEQQYF
DNA: TGCGCTAGCAGCGTGGGGACAGGGGAACAGCAGTACTTC

D: .
size: .
V: TRBV7-2
J: TRBJ2-3
CDR3: CASSSQGGRTDTQYF
DNA: TGTGCCAGCAGCTCCCAGGGAGGCCGCACAGATACGCAGTATTTT

D: TRBD1
size: .
V: TRBV20-1
J: TRBJ1-5
CDR3: CSARARTGRNQPQHF
DNA: TGCAGTGCTAGAGCCAGGACAGGGAGGAATCAGCCCCAGCATTTT

D: .
size: few
V: TRBV29-1
J: TRBJ1-2
CDR3: CGVDRQQGYDYGYTF
DNA: TGCGGCGTTGACAGACAACAGGGATATGACTATGGCTACACCTTC

D: .
size: .
V: TRBV29-1
J: TRBJ2-7
CDR3: CSAAVTYEQYF
DNA: TGCAGCGCAGCTGTAACCTACGAGCAGTACTTC

D: .
size: few
V: TRBV11-3
J: TRBJ2-2
CDR3: CASSGRLGTGELFF
DNA: TGTGCCAGCAGCGGGCGCCTAGGAACCGGGGAGCTGTTTTTT

D: .
size: few
V: TRBV29-1
J: TRBJ2-5
CDR3: CSVPYLGSQETQYF
DNA: TGCAGCGTTCCTTACTTGGGCAGCCAAGAGACCCAGTACTTC

D: TRBD1
size: few
V: TRBV5-1
J: TRBJ2-7
CDR3: CASSIGQASSYEQYF
DNA: TGCGCCAGCAGCATCGGACAGGCCAGCTCCTACGAGCAGTACTTC

D: .
size: .
V: TRBV28
J: TRBJ2-2
CDR3: CASSLSRDTGELFF
DNA: TGTGCCAGCAGTTTATCTCGGGATACCGGGGAGCTGTTTTTT